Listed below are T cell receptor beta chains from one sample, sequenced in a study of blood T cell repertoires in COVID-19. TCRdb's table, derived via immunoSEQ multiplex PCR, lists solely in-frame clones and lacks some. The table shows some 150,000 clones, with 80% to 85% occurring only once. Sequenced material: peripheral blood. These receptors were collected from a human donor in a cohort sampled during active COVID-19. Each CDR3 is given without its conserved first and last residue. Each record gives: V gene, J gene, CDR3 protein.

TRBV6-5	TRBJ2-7	ASSREYRTAYEQY
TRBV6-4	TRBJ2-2	ASSWTANTGELF
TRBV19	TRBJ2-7	ASSIYFGTDYEQY
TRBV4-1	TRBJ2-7	ASSDNLRGYEQY
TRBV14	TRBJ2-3	ASSQDRGSRTDTQY
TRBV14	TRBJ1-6	ASSQRTGGLDSPLH
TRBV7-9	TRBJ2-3	ASSLDRDADTQY
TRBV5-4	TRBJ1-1	ASSLYDRPNTEAF
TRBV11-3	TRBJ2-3	ASSQGLAGPHSTDTQY
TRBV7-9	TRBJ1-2	ASSLYVERYT
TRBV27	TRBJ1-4	ASSRFNEKLF
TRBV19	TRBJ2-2	ASSIVGGRGTGELF
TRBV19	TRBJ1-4	ASSIGVGVDEKLF
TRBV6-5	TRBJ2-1	ASSPAGYEQF
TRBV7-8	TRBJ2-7	ASSRMRGVVPYEQY
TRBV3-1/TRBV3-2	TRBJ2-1	ASSQGAGGINEQF
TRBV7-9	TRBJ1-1	ASSFTGATEAF
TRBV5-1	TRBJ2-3	ASSFLRTGKDTQY
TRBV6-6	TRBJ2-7	ASSYGLARFGEQY
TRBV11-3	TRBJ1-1	ASSGDRGQTEAF
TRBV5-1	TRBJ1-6	ASSGEGTGGSPLH
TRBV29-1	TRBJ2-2	SAVIQGATGELF
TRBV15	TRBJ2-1	ATSRLLLRDEQF
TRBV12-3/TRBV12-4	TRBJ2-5	ASGALETQY
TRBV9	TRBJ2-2	ASSVDQRNTGELF
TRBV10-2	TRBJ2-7	ASRRDSYEQY
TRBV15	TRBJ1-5	ATSRIPGTGGNQPQH
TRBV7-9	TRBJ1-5	ASSQGDPPNQPQH
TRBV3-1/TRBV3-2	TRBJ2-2	ASSPTSGGAGELF
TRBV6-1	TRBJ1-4	ASSEARRQGEKLF
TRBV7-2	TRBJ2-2	ASSLALGLANGELF
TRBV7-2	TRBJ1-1	ASSLVGRNSNTEAF
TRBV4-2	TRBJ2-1	ASSQGTSGGAAQREQF
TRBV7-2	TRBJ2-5	ASSPSRQETQY
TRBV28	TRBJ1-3	ASGLQGAVGNTIY
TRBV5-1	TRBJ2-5	ASSLFLLGETQY
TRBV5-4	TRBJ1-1	ASSRDGREAEAF
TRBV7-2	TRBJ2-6	ASSFRGAGAGANVLT
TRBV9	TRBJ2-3	ASSAQGEDTQY
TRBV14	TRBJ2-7	ASRQTGRDYEQY
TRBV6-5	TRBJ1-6	ASRYISPLH
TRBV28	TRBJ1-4	ASSRGNRRTNEKLF
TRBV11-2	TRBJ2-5	ASSPLFGPRNRETQY
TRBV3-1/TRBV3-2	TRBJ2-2	ASSQGGERELF
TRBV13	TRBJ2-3	ASSSTLDRGYSTDTQY
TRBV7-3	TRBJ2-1	ASSNQGASSYNEQF
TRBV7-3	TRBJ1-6	ASRQTGSDSPLH
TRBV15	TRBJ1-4	ATSREGQGPTNEKLF
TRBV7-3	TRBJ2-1	ASSPRTSGGRYNEQF
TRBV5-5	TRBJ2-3	ASSPRDLRTDTQY